Below, one T cell receptor (beta chain) is given with its context. The antigen remains unidentified. Pooled together were second doses at about 4 or about 12 weeks. Assay used: immunoSEQ multiplex PCR; TCRdb lists only in-frame clones, some missing. The sample contains fewer than 20,000 clones, 88% of which appear only once. These data are taken from a study of T cell responses to AZD1222 COVID-19 vaccine. Germline V gene sequence: CDR1 SGHRS, CDR2 YFSETQ. The CDR3 has 15 amino acids. With 1 base removed from V and 3 bases from J, the gap between germline ends came to 11 bases. Whole-study results and caveats: Breadth and depth of Spike-specific TCRs rose after two AZD1222 doses. Most donors were white British, females outnumbered males, and clonal diversity was possibly underestimated. Spike regions recognized by vaccine-associated CD4 TCRs spanned the protein, led by 160-218 and 743-854.

The rearrangement links TRBV5-1 to TRBJ1-5, with a possible D match to TRBD1 (5 bases). This specimen was peripheral blood, taken 28 days after the second AZD1222 dose. The clonotype comes from an adult who received the AZD1222 COVID-19 vaccine. As DNA, the CDR3 is TGCGCCAGCAGCTTGTCGGGGGTATCCAATCAGCCCCAGCATTTT. Translation: CASSLSGVSNQPQHF.